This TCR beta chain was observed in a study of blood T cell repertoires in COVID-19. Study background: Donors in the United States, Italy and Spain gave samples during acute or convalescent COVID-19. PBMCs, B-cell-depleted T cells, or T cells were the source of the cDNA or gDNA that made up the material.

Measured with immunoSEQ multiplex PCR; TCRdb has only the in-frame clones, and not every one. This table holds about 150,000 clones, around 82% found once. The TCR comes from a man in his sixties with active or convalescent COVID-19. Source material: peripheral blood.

The CDR3 DNA sequence: TGTGCCAGCAGTGAAGCGGTAACCAGTTCTAATGAAAAACTGTTTTTT. Translated: CASSEAVTSSNEKLFF. V is TRBV2 and J is TRBJ1-4; D is uncertain. Between the trimmed V and J ends, which lost 0 bases and 3 bases, there was a span of 11 bases. This CDR3 contains 16 residues. Germline CDR1 and CDR2: SNHLY and FYNNEI.